This T cell receptor beta chain was identified during a study of T-cell memory formation after mild COVID-19. Study in general: For the most part, TCR clusters were specific to one donor. Overall study findings and caveats: Some clones that responded were present in memory (sampled pre-infection), which suggests cross-reactive memory joined.

V dropped 6 bases and J dropped 7; count of bases not matched to a gene: 14. CDR1 is MDHEN and CDR2 is SYDVKM in the germline V gene. The CDR3 covers 16 residues. With constant-segment primers, 5'RACE yielded cDNA libraries of TCR alpha and TCR beta that carried sample barcodes and UMIs. Using its own MiXCR run on the 5' RACE reads, TCRdb lists one record per CDR3 protein. The data hold fewer than 250,000 distinct CDR3 sequences, with about 10% observed a single time. Points on this clonotype: Its target is unknown.

This sequence was found in a man younger than 35 who had mild COVID-19 (a few samples of this study predate the infection). Cell type and time point are not known. Sequenced: PBMCs or a T cell subset sorted from them (not recorded which). This rearrangement joins TRBV28 to TRBJ2-1; 8 bases map to TRBD1. The CDR3 region has the DNA TGTGCCAGCAGCTCCCCGACAGGGGCCACGATGAATGAGCAGTTCTTC. It yields the protein CASSSPTGATMNEQFF.